These T cell receptor beta chains were read from a single sample in a study of T cell responses to AZD1222 COVID-19 vaccine. Libraries were prepared by immunoSEQ multiplex PCR; TCRdb keeps only in-frame clonotypes and omits some of them. The sample has about 130,000 clones; around 85% are singletons. The input for sequencing was peripheral blood, taken on day 0 of AZD1222 vaccination. All receptors derive from an adult in good health. Both conserved end residues are part of each CDR3. A D gene is named only where the DNA matches it firmly. Part of the rows lack a size; the others show once, few, many or a class for expanded clones.

clone_size j_call v_call cdr3_length d_call cdr3_nt cdr3_aa
NA TRBJ1-5 TRBV28 15 NA TGTGCCAGCAGTTCCCCCCCGGGACATAATCAGCCCCAGCATTTT CASSSPPGHNQPQHF
NA TRBJ1-5 TRBV13 18 TRBD1 TGTGCCAGCAGCTCACGAGGGACAGGGACCTATAGCAATCAGCCCCAGCATTTT CASSSRGTGTYSNQPQHF
NA TRBJ1-5 TRBV2 15 NA TGTGCCAGCAGTGACGGGGGAAATGTCAATCAGCCCCAGCATTTT CASSDGGNVNQPQHF
few TRBJ1-2 TRBV4-1 14 NA TGCGCCAGCAGCCAAGATATGCAGGGCTATGGCTACACCTTC CASSQDMQGYGYTF
NA TRBJ1-2 TRBV9 15 NA TGTGCCAGCAGCGTAGGTGAGGGGGCTAACTATGGCTACACCTTC CASSVGEGANYGYTF
NA TRBJ1-1 TRBV6-5 14 NA TGTGCCAGCACCGCCGCCAGGGTTAACACTGAAGCTTTCTTT CASTAARVNTEAFF
NA TRBJ2-2 TRBV11-2 17 NA TGTGCCAGCAGTCTTAGAAGTCGGCCGGGGTACACCGGGGAGCTGTTTTTT CASSLRSRPGYTGELFF
NA TRBJ1-6 TRBV7-3 14 NA TGTGCCAGCAGCCCGGGGGCAAAGGGCTCACCCCTCCACTTT CASSPGAKGSPLHF
once TRBJ1-1 TRBV5-1 14 NA TGCGCCAGCAGCGCGGGACACGCTAACACTGAAGCTTTCTTT CASSAGHANTEAFF
NA TRBJ2-3 TRBV9 12 NA TGTGCCAGCCACAAGGTAGAAGATACGCAGTATTTT CASHKVEDTQYF
NA TRBJ1-2 TRBV6-1 15 NA TGTGCCAGCAGTGACCCACAGGGCACTGCCTATGGCTACACCTTC CASSDPQGTAYGYTF
NA TRBJ1-5 TRBV5-6 13 NA TGTGCCAGCAGCCTCCAGGGAGGCCAGCCCCAGCATTTT CASSLQGGQPQHF
NA TRBJ2-7 TRBV7-2 15 NA TGTGCCAGCAGCTTAGGGGTGGGACAAGTCTACGAGCAGTACTTC CASSLGVGQVYEQYF
NA TRBJ1-2 TRBV5-4 15 NA TGTGCCAGCAGCCACGGGGGGCCGAATAACTATGGCTACACCTTC CASSHGGPNNYGYTF
NA TRBJ1-1 TRBV9 16 TRBD1 TGTGCCAGCAGCACTACTCCCGGGACAGGGGGCACTGAAGCTTTCTTT CASSTTPGTGGTEAFF
NA TRBJ2-7 TRBV6-1 12 NA TGTGCCAGCAGTGAACAGGCATCCCAACAGTACTTC CASSEQASQQYF
NA TRBJ2-1 TRBV4-3 16 NA TGCGCCAGCAGCCAAGATCTGGGGTCCGTCTACAATGAGCAGTTCTTC CASSQDLGSVYNEQFF
NA TRBJ2-7 TRBV6-2/TRBV6-3 14 TRBD1 TGTGCCAGCAGTCAACCCTGGGACAGCTACGAGCAGTACTTC CASSQPWDSYEQYF
NA TRBJ1-1 TRBV7-9 15 NA TGTGCCAGCAGCTCCCCCTCGTCCTTGAACACTGAAGCTTTCTTT CASSSPSSLNTEAFF
once TRBJ2-3 TRBV27 15 NA TGTGCCAGTCAGGTAGCGCGGATAAGCACAGATACGCAGTATTTT CASQVARISTDTQYF
NA TRBJ1-3 TRBV5-6 19 NA TGTGCCAGCAGCTTTAATGGGGACGGAGGATTTCGATGGGGAAACACCATATATTTT CASSFNGDGGFRWGNTIYF
NA TRBJ2-7 TRBV4-2 15 NA TGTGCCTCAAGCCCAAGCGGGCGAAACCTCTACGAGCAGTACTTC CASSPSGRNLYEQYF
NA TRBJ2-1 TRBV5-1 13 TRBD1 TGCGCCACCAGAGGACAGGGGAGGAATGAGCAGTTCTTC CATRGQGRNEQFF
once TRBJ2-1 TRBV9 13 NA TGTGCCAGCAGCGTAGTATTGGGAGTCGAGCAGTTCTTC CASSVVLGVEQFF
NA TRBJ1-3 TRBV6-5 16 NA TGTGCCAGCAGTTACGGCTATGATCTATCTGGAAACACCATATATTTT CASSYGYDLSGNTIYF
NA TRBJ1-2 TRBV7-2 14 NA TGTGCCAGCAGCGCGATTACAGGTGCCAATGGCTACACCTTC CASSAITGANGYTF
NA TRBJ1-2 TRBV10-3 12 NA TGTGCCATCAGTGAGAGATTGGAAGGCTACACCTTC CAISERLEGYTF
NA TRBJ1-2 TRBV6-5 15 NA TGTGCCAGCAGCCAGTCGCGACAGACTAACTATGGCTACACCTTC CASSQSRQTNYGYTF